This TCR beta chain was captured in a study of OX40 agonist ivuxolimab in advanced cancers. The overall study: A history of anti-PD-1, anti-PD-L1 or anti-CTLA-4 therapy was acceptable, and 40% had some. Partial responses were achieved by three patients: one hepatocellular carcinoma, two cutaneous melanoma.

Sequencing used immunoSEQ multiplex PCR; TCRdb keeps in-frame clones, though not all of them. The repertoire consists of about 21,000 clones, with roughly 91% occurring once and the leading ten covering 9.5% to 12%. Germline CDR1 is SGHDT and CDR2 is YYEEEE. Trimming cost V 2 bases and J 10 bases, with 18 bases left between them. The CDR3 extends over 14 amino acids. This clone was counted a single time. The chain links TRBV5-6 to TRBJ1-1, with unresolved D. Sequencing was performed on CD4+ or CD8+ T cells sorted from blood, taken in a trial of the OX40 agonist ivuxolimab. The sequence derives from an adult with an advanced solid tumor such as melanoma, head and neck, liver or kidney cancer. The CDR3 DNA reads as TGTGCCAGCAGCTTCCCCTCCGGGTCCTTGGGAGCTTTCTTT. Protein: CASSFPSGSLGAFF.